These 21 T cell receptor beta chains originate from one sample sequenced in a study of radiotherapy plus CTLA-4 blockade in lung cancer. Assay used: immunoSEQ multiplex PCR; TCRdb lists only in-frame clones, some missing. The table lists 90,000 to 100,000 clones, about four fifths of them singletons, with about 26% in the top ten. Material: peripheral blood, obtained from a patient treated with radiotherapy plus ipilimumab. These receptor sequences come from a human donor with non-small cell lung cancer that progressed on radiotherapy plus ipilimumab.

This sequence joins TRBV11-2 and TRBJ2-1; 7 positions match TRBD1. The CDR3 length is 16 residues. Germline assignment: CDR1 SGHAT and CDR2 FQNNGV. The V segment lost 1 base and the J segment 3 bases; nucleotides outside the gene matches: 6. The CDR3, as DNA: TGTGCCAGCAGCTTAGGGGCCGGGACAGTCTACAATGAGCAGTTCTTC. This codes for CASSLGAGTVYNEQFF.

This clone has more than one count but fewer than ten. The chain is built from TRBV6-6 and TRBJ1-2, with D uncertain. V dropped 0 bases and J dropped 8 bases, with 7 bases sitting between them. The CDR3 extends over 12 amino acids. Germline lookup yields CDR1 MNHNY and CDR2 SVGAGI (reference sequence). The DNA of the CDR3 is TGTGCCAGCAGTTACTCGGGAGGGGGCTACACCTTC. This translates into CASSYSGGGYTF.

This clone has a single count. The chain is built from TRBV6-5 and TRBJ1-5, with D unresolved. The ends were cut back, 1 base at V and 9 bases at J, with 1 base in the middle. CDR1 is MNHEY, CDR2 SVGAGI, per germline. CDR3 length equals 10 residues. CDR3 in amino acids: CASSYLPQHF. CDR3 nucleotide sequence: TGTGCCAGCAGTTACTTGCCCCAGCATTTT.

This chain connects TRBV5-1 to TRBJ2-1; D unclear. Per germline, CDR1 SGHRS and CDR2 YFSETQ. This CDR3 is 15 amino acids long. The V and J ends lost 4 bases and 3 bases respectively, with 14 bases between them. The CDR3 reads CASSSKGGDYNEQFF. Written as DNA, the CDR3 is TGCGCCAGCAGCAGTAAGGGTGGGGACTACAATGAGCAGTTCTTC.

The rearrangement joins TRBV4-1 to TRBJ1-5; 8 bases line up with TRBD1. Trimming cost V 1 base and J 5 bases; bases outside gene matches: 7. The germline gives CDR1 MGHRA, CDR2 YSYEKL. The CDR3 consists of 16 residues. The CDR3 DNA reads TGCGCCAGCAGCCAAGCAGGGACAGGAGGGGATCAGCCCCAGCATTTT. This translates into CASSQAGTGGDQPQHF.

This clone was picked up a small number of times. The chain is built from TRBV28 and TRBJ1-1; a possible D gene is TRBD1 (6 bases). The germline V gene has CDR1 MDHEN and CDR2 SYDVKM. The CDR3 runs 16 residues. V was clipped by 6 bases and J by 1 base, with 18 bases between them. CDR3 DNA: TGTGCCAGCAGGGGGACCCCAGGGGAGCGGAACACTGAAGCTTTCTTT. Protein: CASRGTPGERNTEAFF.

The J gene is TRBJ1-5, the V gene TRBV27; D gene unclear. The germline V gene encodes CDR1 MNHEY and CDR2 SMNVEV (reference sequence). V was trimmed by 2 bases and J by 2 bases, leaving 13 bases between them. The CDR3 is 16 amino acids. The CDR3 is CASSLRSGLGNQPQHF. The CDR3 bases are TGTGCCAGCAGTTTACGGTCCGGGCTAGGCAATCAGCCCCAGCATTTT.

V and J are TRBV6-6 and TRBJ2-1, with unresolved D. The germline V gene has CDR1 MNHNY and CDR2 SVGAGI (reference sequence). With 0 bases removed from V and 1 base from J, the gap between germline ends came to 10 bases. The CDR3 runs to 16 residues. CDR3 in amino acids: CASSYSNQRSYNEQFF. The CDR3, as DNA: TGTGCCAGCAGTTACTCGAACCAGCGTTCCTACAATGAGCAGTTCTTC.

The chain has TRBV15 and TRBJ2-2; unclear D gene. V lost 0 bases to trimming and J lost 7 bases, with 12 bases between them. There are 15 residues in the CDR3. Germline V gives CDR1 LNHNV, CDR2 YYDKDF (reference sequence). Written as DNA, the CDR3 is TGTGCCACCAGCAGAGATGGCAGTAAGGTCGGGGAGCTGTTTTTT. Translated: CATSRDGSKVGELFF.

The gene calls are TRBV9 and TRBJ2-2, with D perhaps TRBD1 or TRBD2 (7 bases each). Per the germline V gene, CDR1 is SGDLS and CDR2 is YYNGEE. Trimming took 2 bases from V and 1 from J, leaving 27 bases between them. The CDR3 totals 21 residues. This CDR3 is CASSVLGVGKSGTVNTGELFF. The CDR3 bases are TGTGCCAGCAGCGTTTTGGGAGTGGGGAAAAGCGGGACAGTGAACACCGGGGAGCTGTTTTTT.

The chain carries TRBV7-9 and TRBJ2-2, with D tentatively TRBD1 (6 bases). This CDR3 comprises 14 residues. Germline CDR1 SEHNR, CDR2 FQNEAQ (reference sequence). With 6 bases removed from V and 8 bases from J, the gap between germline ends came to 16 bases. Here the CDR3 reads CASRWDIEVGELFF. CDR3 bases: TGTGCCAGCAGGTGGGACATCGAGGTGGGGGAGCTGTTTTTT.

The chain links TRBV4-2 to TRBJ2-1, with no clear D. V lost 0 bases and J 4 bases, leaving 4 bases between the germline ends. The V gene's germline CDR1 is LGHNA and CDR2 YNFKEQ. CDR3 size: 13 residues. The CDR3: CASSQDLYNEQFF. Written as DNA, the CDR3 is TGTGCCAGCAGCCAAGATTTGTACAATGAGCAGTTCTTC.

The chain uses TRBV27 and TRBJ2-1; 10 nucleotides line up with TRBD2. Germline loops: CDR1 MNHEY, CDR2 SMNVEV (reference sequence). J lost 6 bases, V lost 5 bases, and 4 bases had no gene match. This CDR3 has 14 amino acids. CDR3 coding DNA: TGTGCCAGCAGTCCAGGACTAGCGGTCAATGAGCAGTTCTTC. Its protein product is CASSPGLAVNEQFF.

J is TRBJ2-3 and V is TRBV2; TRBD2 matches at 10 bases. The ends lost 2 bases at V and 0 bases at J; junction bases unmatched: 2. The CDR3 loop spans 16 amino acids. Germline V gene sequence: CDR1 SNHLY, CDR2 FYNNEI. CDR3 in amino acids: CASSERTSGSTDTQYF. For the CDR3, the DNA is TGTGCCAGCAGTGAACGGACTAGCGGCAGCACAGATACGCAGTATTTT.

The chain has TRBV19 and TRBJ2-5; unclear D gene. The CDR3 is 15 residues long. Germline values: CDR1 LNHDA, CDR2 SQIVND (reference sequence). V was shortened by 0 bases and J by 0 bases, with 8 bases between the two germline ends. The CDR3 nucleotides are TGTGCCAGTAGTATAGATCTGGCGAACCAAGAGACCCAGTACTTC. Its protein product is CASSIDLANQETQYF.

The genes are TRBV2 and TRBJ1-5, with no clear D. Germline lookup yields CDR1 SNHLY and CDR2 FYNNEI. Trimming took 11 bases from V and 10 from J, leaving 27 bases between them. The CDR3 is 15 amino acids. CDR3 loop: CAVRDDGAPWGPQHF. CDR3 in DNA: TGTGCCGTTCGGGATGATGGAGCTCCATGGGGACCCCAGCATTTT.

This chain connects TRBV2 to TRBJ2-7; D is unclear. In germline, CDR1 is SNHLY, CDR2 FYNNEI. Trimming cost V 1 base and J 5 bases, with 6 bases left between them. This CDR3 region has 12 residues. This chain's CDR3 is CASSEGFDEQYV. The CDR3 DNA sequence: TGTGCCAGCAGTGAAGGGTTTGACGAGCAGTACGTC.

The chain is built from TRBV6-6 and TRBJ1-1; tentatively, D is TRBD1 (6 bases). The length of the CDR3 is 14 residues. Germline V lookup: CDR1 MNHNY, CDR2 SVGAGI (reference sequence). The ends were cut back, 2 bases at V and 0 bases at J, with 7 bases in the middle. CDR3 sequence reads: CASSYGQLNTEAFF. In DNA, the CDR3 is TGTGCCAGCAGTTACGGACAGCTGAACACTGAAGCTTTCTTT.

Here the CDR3 DNA reads TGTGCCAGCAGCGTAGTACTAGCGACAGATACGCAGTATTTT. Translating it yields CASSVVLATDTQYF. The rearrangement uses TRBV9 and TRBJ2-3, with 7 nucleotides matching TRBD2. Germline V lookup: CDR1 SGDLS, CDR2 YYNGEE. The CDR3 extends over 14 amino acids. V lost 0 bases to trimming and J lost 3 bases; unmatched junction nucleotides: 1.

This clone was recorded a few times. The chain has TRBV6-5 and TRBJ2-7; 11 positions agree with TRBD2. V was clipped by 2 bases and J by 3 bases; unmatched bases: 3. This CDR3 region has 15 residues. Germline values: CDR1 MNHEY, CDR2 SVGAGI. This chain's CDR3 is CASSYVLAGGYEQYF. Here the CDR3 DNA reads TGTGCCAGCAGTTACGTCCTAGCGGGAGGCTACGAGCAGTACTTC.

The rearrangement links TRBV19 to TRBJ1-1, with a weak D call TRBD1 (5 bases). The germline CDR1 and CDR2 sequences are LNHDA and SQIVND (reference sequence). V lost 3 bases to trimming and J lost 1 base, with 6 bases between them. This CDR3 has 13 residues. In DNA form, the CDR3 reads TGTGCCAGTAGTATCGGGACGAACACTGAAGCTTTCTTT. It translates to CASSIGTNTEAFF.